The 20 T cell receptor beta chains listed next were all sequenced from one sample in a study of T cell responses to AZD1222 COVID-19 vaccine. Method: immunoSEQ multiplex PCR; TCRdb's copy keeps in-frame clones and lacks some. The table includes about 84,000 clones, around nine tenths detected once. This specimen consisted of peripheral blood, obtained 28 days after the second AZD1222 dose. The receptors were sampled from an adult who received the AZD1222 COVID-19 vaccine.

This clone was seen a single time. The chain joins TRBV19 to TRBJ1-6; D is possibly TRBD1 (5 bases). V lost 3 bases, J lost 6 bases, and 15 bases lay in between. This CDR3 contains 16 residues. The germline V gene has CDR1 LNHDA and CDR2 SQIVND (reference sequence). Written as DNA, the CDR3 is TGTGCCAGTAGTATGGGAAAGGGGCCCTTTAATTCACCCCTCCACTTT. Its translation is CASSMGKGPFNSPLHF.

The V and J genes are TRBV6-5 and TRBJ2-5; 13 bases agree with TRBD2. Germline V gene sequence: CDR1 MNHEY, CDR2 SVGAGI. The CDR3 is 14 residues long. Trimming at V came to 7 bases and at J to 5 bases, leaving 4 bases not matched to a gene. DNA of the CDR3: TGTGCCAGCACCTGGACTAGCGGGAGTGAGACCCAGTACTTC. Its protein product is CASTWTSGSETQYF.

The DNA for the CDR3 is TGTGCCAGCAAAATCATCGGGGGGCCCGACTATGGCTACACCTTC. It yields the protein CASKIIGGPDYGYTF. The chain links TRBV27 to TRBJ1-2; weak D call: TRBD1 (6 bases). Germline CDR1 and CDR2: MNHEY and SMNVEV (reference sequence). Trimming cost V 7 bases and J 3 bases, with 18 bases left between them. CDR3 length equals 15 residues.

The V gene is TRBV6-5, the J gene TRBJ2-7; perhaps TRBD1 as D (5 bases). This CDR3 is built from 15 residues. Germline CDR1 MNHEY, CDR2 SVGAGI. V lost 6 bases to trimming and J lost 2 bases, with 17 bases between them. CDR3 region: CASRKDKRATYEQYF. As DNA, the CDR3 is TGTGCCAGCAGAAAGGACAAACGAGCTACCTACGAGCAGTACTTC.

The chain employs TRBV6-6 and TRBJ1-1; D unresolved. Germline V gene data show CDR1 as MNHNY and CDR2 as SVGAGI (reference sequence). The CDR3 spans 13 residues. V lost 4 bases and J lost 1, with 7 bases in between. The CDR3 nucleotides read TGTGCCAGCAGTTCGCTCGGGAACACTGAAGCTTTCTTT. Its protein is CASSSLGNTEAFF.

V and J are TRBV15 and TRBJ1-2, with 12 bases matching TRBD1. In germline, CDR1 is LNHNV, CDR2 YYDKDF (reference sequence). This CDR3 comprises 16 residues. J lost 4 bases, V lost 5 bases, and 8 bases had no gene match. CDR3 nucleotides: TGTGCCACCAGCGGGACAGGGGGCCCTTCCCCCTATGGCTACACCTTC. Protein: CATSGTGGPSPYGYTF.

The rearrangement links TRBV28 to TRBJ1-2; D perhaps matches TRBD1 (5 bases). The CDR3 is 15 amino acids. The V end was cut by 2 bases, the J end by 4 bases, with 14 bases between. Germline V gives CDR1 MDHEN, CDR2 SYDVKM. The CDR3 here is CASSLGQGIRYGYTF. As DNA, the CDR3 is TGTGCCAGCAGTTTAGGTCAGGGAATCCGCTATGGCTACACCTTC.

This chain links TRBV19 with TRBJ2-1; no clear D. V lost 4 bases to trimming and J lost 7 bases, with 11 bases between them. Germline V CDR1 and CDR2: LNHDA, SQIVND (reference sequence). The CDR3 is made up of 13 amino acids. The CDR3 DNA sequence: TGTGCCAGTAGTACCCTCTTAGGAAATGAGCAGTTCTTC. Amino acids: CASSTLLGNEQFF.

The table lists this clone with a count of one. CDR3: CASSRNQGGNGYTF. The CDR3 DNA follows: TGTGCCAGCAGCCGAAACCAGGGAGGTAATGGCTACACCTTC. The rearrangement uses TRBV7-6 and TRBJ1-2; D possibly corresponds to TRBD1 (5 bases). V was clipped by 5 bases and J by 6 bases, with 16 bases between them. The CDR3 is made up of 14 amino acids. Germline CDR1 reads SGHVS; CDR2 reads FNYEAQ.

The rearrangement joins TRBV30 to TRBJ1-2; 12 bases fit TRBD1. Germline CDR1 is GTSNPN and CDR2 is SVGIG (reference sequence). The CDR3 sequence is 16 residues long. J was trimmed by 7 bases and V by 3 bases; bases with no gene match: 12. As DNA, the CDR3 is TGTGCCTGGAGGGTGACCGGGACAGGGGGCTCAATTGGCTACACCTTC. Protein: CAWRVTGTGGSIGYTF. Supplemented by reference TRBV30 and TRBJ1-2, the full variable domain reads SQTIHQWPATLVQPVGSPLSLECTVEGTSNPNLYWYRQAAGRGLQLLFYSVGIGQISSEVPQNLSASRPQDRQFILSSKKLLLSDSGFYLCAWRVTGTGGSIGYTFGSGTRLTVV.

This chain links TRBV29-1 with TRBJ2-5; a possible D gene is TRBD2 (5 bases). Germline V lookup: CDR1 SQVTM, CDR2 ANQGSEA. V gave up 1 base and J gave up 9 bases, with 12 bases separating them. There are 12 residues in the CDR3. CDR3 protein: CSVEVGPGAQYF. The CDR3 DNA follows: TGCAGCGTTGAAGTGGGCCCCGGGGCCCAGTACTTC.

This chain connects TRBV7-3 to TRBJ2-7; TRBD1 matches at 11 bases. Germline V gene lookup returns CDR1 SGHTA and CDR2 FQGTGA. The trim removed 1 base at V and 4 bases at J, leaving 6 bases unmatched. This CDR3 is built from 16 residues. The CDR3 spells CASSLSGGQGVYEQYF. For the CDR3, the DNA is TGTGCCAGCAGCTTAAGCGGGGGACAGGGGGTGTACGAGCAGTACTTC. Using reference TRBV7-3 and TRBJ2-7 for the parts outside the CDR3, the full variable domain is GAGVSQTPSNKVTEKGKYVELRCDPISGHTALYWYRQSLGQGPEFLIYFQGTGAADDSGLPNDRFFAVRPEGSVSTLKIQRTERGDSAVYLCASSLSGGQGVYEQYFGPGTRLTVT.

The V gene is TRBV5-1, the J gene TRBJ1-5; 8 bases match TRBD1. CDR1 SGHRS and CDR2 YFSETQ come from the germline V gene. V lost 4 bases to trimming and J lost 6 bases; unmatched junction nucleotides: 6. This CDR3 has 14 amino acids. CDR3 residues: CASSPRTGSQPQHF. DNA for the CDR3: TGCGCCAGCAGCCCGCGGACAGGGTCTCAGCCCCAGCATTTT. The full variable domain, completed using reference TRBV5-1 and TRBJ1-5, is KAGVTQTPRYLIKTRGQQVTLSCSPISGHRSVSWYQQTPGQGLQFLFEYFSETQRNKGNFPGRFSGRQFSNSRSEMNVSTLELGDSALYLCASSPRTGSQPQHFGDGTRLSIL.

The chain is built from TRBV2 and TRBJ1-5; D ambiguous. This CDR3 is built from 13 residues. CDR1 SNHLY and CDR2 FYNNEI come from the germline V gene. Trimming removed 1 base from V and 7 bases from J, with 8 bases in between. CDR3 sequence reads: CASSEGWVQPQHF. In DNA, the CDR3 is TGTGCCAGCAGTGAAGGGTGGGTACAGCCCCAGCATTTT.

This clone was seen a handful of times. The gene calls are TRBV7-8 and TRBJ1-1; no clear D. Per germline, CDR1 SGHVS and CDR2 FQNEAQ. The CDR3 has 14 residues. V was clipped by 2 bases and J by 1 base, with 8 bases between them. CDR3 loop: CASSLTPGNTEAFF. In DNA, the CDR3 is TGTGCCAGCAGCTTAACCCCCGGGAACACTGAAGCTTTCTTT.

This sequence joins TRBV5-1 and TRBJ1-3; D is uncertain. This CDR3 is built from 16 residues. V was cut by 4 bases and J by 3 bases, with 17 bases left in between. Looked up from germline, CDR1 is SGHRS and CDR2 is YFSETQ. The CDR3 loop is CASSREGSLGGNTIYF. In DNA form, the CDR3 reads TGCGCCAGCAGCCGGGAAGGGTCCTTGGGTGGAAACACCATATATTTT.

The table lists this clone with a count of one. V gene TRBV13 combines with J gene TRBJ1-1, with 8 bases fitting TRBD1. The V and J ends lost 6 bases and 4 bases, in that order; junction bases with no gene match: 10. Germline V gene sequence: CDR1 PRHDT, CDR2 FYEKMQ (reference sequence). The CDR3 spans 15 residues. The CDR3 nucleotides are TGTGCCAGCAGAAGTACCGGGACAGGCGCCACTGAAGCTTTCTTT. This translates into CASRSTGTGATEAFF.

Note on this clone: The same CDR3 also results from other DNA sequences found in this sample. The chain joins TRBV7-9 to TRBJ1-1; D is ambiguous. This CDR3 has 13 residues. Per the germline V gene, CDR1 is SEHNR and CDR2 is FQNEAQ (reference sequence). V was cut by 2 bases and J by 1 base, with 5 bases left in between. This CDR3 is CASSLQENTEAFF. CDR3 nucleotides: TGTGCCAGCAGCTTACAGGAGAACACTGAAGCTTTCTTT.

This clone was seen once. The CDR3 coding sequence is TGTGCCAGTAGTAAAACCGACTGGTATAGCAATCAGCCCCAGCATTTT. It translates to CASSKTDWYSNQPQHF. The J gene is TRBJ1-5, the V gene TRBV19; the D is unclear. This CDR3 is built from 16 residues. Germline loops: CDR1 LNHDA, CDR2 SQIVND (reference sequence). Trimming shortened V by 4 bases and J by 0 bases, and 13 bases separated the two germline ends.

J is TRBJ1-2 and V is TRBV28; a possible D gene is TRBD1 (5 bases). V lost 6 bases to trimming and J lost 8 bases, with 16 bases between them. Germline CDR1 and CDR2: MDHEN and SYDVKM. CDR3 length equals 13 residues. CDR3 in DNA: TGTGCCAGCAGCTACACGGGGGTTAAAGGCTACACCTTC. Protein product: CASSYTGVKGYTF.